The 12 T cell receptor beta chains given below trace back to one sample, sequenced in a study of OX40 agonist ivuxolimab in advanced cancers. TCRdb's copy holds only in-frame clones and misses some; the assay was immunoSEQ multiplex PCR. The data show about 62,000 clones, with approximately 91% seen just once and around 5.1% held by the top ten. The source was CD4+ or CD8+ T cells sorted from blood, collected in a trial of the OX40 agonist ivuxolimab. The receptor source for this set is an adult with an advanced solid tumor such as melanoma, head and neck, liver or kidney cancer.

The chain couples TRBV7-3 to TRBJ2-2; 9 bases align to TRBD2. This CDR3 spans 16 amino acids. CDR1 and CDR2 (germline): SGHTA, FQGTGA. The junction had 5 bases not matched to a gene; V was cut back by 5 bases and J by 1 base. The CDR3 spells CASSLQLAGNTGELFF. For the CDR3, the DNA is TGTGCCAGCAGCCTTCAACTAGCGGGGAACACCGGGGAGCTGTTTTTT.

The genes are TRBV9 and TRBJ2-5, with 10 bases identical to TRBD2. The trim removed 4 bases at V and 4 bases at J, leaving 4 bases unmatched. The CDR3 consists of 14 residues. CDR1 is SGDLS, CDR2 YYNGEE, per germline. CDR3 coding DNA: TGTGCCAGCAGCAGCGGGAGGGCCTTAGAGACCCAGTACTTC. It translates to CASSSGRALETQYF.

The chain carries TRBV11-3 and TRBJ1-3, with D hard to call. Germline CDR1 is SGHNT and CDR2 is YENEEA. The V end lost 7 bases, the J end lost 0 bases, and 4 bases lay between the germline ends. CDR3 length equals 12 residues. CDR3 coding DNA: TGTGCCAGCACCTCCTCTGGAAACACCATATATTTT. Protein: CASTSSGNTIYF.

The J gene is TRBJ2-3, the V gene TRBV5-6; D is unresolved. Trimming took off 0 bases at V and 3 bases at J, with 8 bases between the two ends. This CDR3 region has 14 residues. Germline assignment: CDR1 SGHDT and CDR2 YYEEEE. CDR3 residues: CASSLGFYTDTQYF. Written as DNA, the CDR3 is TGTGCCAGCAGCTTGGGATTTTATACAGATACGCAGTATTTT.

The rearrangement joins TRBV5-1 to TRBJ2-1, with a weak D call TRBD2 (6 bases). The CDR3 runs to 15 residues. The germline CDR1 and CDR2 sequences are SGHRS and YFSETQ. Trimming took 4 bases from V and 6 from J, leaving 17 bases between them. The CDR3 sequence is CASSLLTRLGNEQFF. The CDR3 DNA reads TGCGCCAGCAGCCTGTTGACTAGACTCGGCAATGAGCAGTTCTTC.

The chain joins TRBV4-2 to TRBJ1-2; D unresolved. The CDR3 has 14 residues. The ends were cut back, 1 base at V and 2 bases at J, with 8 bases in the middle. Germline V CDR1 and CDR2: LGHNA, YNFKEQ. The chain's CDR3 is CASSQGQENYGYTF. CDR3 bases: TGTGCCAGCAGCCAAGGTCAGGAGAACTATGGCTACACCTTC.

The rearrangement uses TRBV5-4 and TRBJ1-4; D is perhaps TRBD1 (6 bases). From germline, CDR1 is SGHNT and CDR2 YYREEE (reference sequence). CDR3 length: 14 residues. V was shortened by 4 bases and J by 8 bases, with 15 bases between the two germline ends. The CDR3 spells CASSTQGKWEKLFF. The CDR3 DNA is TGTGCCAGCAGCACCCAGGGGAAATGGGAAAAACTGTTTTTT.

This clone was counted a few times. The chain combines TRBV7-3 with TRBJ1-1; unclear D gene. V lost 3 bases and J 1 base, leaving 6 bases between the germline ends. CDR3 size: 13 residues. CDR1 SGHTA and CDR2 FQGTGA come from the germline V gene. The CDR3 bases are TGTGCCAGCAGCTTTCAGTCGAACACTGAAGCTTTCTTT. It encodes CASSFQSNTEAFF.

The chain has TRBV9 and TRBJ1-2; D is uncertain. The V end lost 4 bases, the J end lost 8 bases, and 9 bases lay between the germline ends. Germline lookup yields CDR1 SGDLS and CDR2 YYNGEE. The CDR3 covers 11 residues. The CDR3 is CASSSGPGYTF. CDR3 DNA: TGTGCCAGCAGCTCCGGACCGGGCTACACCTTC.

The V call is TRBV27, the J call TRBJ1-2; D unclear. CDR3 length: 15 residues. Germline loops: CDR1 MNHEY, CDR2 SMNVEV (reference sequence). Trimming took 5 bases from V and 4 from J, leaving 17 bases between them. For the CDR3, the DNA is TGTGCCAGCAGTAAAATAACCCCGGACTTCTATGGCTACACCTTC. Amino acid sequence: CASSKITPDFYGYTF.

The chain has TRBV5-5 and TRBJ1-1, with 9 bases matching TRBD1. Germline CDR1 SGHKS, CDR2 YYEKEE (reference sequence). This CDR3 has 16 amino acids. Germline trimming cut 2 bases from V and 4 bases from J; bases unmatched to any gene: 9. The CDR3 reads CASSLYRTGDATEAFF. The CDR3 DNA is TGTGCCAGCAGCTTATATCGGACAGGGGATGCCACTGAAGCTTTCTTT.

The chain employs TRBV30 and TRBJ2-2; 9 nucleotides align to TRBD2. This CDR3 is built from 14 residues. The ends lost 3 bases at V and 8 bases at J; junction bases unmatched: 7. Germline V CDR1 and CDR2: GTSNPN, SVGIG (reference sequence). This CDR3 reads CAWSGTSLLGELFF. The CDR3 DNA follows: TGTGCCTGGAGCGGGACTAGCTTATTAGGGGAGCTGTTTTTT. Full variable domain (rest looked up from reference TRBV30 and TRBJ2-2): SQTIHQWPATLVQPVGSPLSLECTVEGTSNPNLYWYRQAAGRGLQLLFYSVGIGQISSEVPQNLSASRPQDRQFILSSKKLLLSDSGFYLCAWSGTSLLGELFFGEGSRLTVL.